Listed below are T cell receptor beta chains from one sample, sequenced in a study of blood T cell repertoires in COVID-19. Produced via immunoSEQ multiplex PCR; TCRdb's table is partial and in-frame only. The sample yields around 200,000 clones, around 80% seen once. Sequencing input: peripheral blood. The receptors were sampled from a human donor in a cohort sampled during active COVID-19. Each CDR3 is given with its conserved first and last residue. A D gene is named only where the DNA matches it firmly. Rows may omit the clone size; those that give it use once, few, many or a size class.

V: TRBV19; size: once; J: TRBJ2-7; D: TRBD1; length: 15; DNA: TGTGCCAGTAGTAAAGGGGGCTATTCCCTAAAAGAGCAGTACTTC; CDR3: CASSKGGYSLKEQYF
V: TRBV4-1; size: -; J: TRBJ1-1; D: TRBD1; length: 17; DNA: TGCGCCAGCAGCCAAGTAGGAAGGGGGCGCGTGGACACTGAAGCTTTCTTT; CDR3: CASSQVGRGRVDTEAFF
V: TRBV12-3/TRBV12-4; size: few; J: TRBJ2-7; D: -; length: 13; DNA: TGTGCCAGCAGTCCCTGGGCCATAGAGGAGCAGTACTTC; CDR3: CASSPWAIEEQYF
V: TRBV10-3; size: -; J: TRBJ2-7; D: TRBD2; length: 18; DNA: TGTGCCATCAGTGAAACCGGGACTAGCGGGGGGTTCTCCTACGAGCAGTACTTC; CDR3: CAISETGTSGGFSYEQYF
V: TRBV4-1; size: -; J: TRBJ2-7; D: TRBD1; length: 14; DNA: TGCGCCAGCAGCCAAGCGGGACAGGAGGACGAGCAGTACTTC; CDR3: CASSQAGQEDEQYF
V: TRBV30; size: -; J: TRBJ1-2; D: -; length: 13; DNA: TGTGCCTGGAAGGGGCCAGCTAACTATGGCTACACCTTC; CDR3: CAWKGPANYGYTF
V: TRBV19; size: -; J: TRBJ2-3; D: -; length: 14; DNA: TGTGCCAGTAGTCGCCCCGAGGGCTGGGATACGCAGTATTTT; CDR3: CASSRPEGWDTQYF
V: TRBV6-5; size: -; J: TRBJ2-2; D: TRBD2; length: 14; DNA: TGTGCCAGCAGTTACTCGCGGGGGGGTGGGGAGCTGTTTTTT; CDR3: CASSYSRGGGELFF
V: TRBV6-2/TRBV6-3; size: -; J: TRBJ2-7; D: -; length: 12; DNA: TGTGCCAGCAGCCCACTATCGAGCGAGCAGTACTTC; CDR3: CASSPLSSEQYF
V: TRBV5-1; size: -; J: TRBJ2-2; D: -; length: 15; DNA: TGCGCCAGCAGCTTGGCGGGGGTCCTCACCGGGGAGCTGTTTTTT; CDR3: CASSLAGVLTGELFF
V: TRBV5-1; size: -; J: TRBJ2-5; D: -; length: 14; DNA: TGCGCCAGCAGCTTGGCAGGGTCCCAAGAGACCCAGTACTTC; CDR3: CASSLAGSQETQYF
V: TRBV6-5; size: -; J: TRBJ2-7; D: TRBD1; length: 14; DNA: TGTGCCAGCAGTTACTCAGGACAGGGCTACGAGCAGTACTTC; CDR3: CASSYSGQGYEQYF
V: TRBV5-1; size: few; J: TRBJ1-1; D: -; length: 14; DNA: TGCGCCAGCAGCCTCCCCACAGGGAACACTGAAGCTTTCTTT; CDR3: CASSLPTGNTEAFF
V: TRBV19; size: -; J: TRBJ2-6; D: TRBD1; length: 18; DNA: TGTGCCAGTAGTCCCCGGGGACAGGCGGCACCTGGGGCCAACGTCCTGACTTTC; CDR3: CASSPRGQAAPGANVLTF
V: TRBV7-2; size: -; J: TRBJ1-1; D: -; length: 15; DNA: TGTGCCAGCAGCTTAGGGGGGACAATGAACACTGAAGCTTTCTTT; CDR3: CASSLGGTMNTEAFF
V: TRBV6-6; size: -; J: TRBJ2-7; D: TRBD1; length: 15; DNA: TGTGCCAGCAGACTCCCCGGACAGGGGGCGTACGAGCAGTACTTC; CDR3: CASRLPGQGAYEQYF
V: TRBV5-1; size: -; J: TRBJ2-1; D: TRBD1; length: 16; DNA: TGCGCCAGCAGCTTGGGGGACAGGGTCCACTACAATGAGCAGTTCTTC; CDR3: CASSLGDRVHYNEQFF
V: TRBV19; size: -; J: TRBJ1-2; D: -; length: 14; DNA: TGTGCCAGTAGGGGGACGGGAGCTAACTATGGCTACACCTTC; CDR3: CASRGTGANYGYTF
V: TRBV5-1; size: -; J: TRBJ2-2; D: -; length: 16; DNA: TGCGCCAGCAGCTTCCAGGCGCCTACGAACACCGGGGAGCTGTTTTTT; CDR3: CASSFQAPTNTGELFF
V: TRBV10-3; size: -; J: TRBJ2-6; D: -; length: 14; DNA: TGTGCCATCAGACTGAGCTCTGGGGCCAACGTCCTGACTTTC; CDR3: CAIRLSSGANVLTF
V: TRBV19; size: -; J: TRBJ2-2; D: -; length: 13; DNA: TGTGCCAGTTCAATCACAGGAGACCGGGAGCTGTTTTTT; CDR3: CASSITGDRELFF
V: TRBV30; size: -; J: TRBJ1-2; D: -; length: 11; DNA: TGTGCCTGCCTTTCAGGGTATGGCTACACCTTC; CDR3: CACLSGYGYTF
V: TRBV4-1; size: -; J: TRBJ1-1; D: TRBD1; length: 17; DNA: TGCGCCAGCAGCCTACGACAGCCGGGACAGGAGAACACTGAAGCTTTCTTT; CDR3: CASSLRQPGQENTEAFF
V: TRBV4-1; size: -; J: TRBJ1-6; D: TRBD1; length: 16; DNA: TGCGCCAGCAGCCATTCCGCAGGGGGCAATAATTCACCCCTCCACTTT; CDR3: CASSHSAGGNNSPLHF
V: TRBV19; size: -; J: TRBJ1-1; D: TRBD1; length: 16; DNA: TGTGCCAGTAGTATAGTTCACGGACAGGGGAATACTGAAGCTTTCTTT; CDR3: CASSIVHGQGNTEAFF
V: TRBV27; size: -; J: TRBJ2-1; D: TRBD1; length: 15; DNA: TGTGCCAGCAGTTTCCGGGACAGGGCACGAGGGGAGCAGTTCTTC; CDR3: CASSFRDRARGEQFF
V: TRBV5-1; size: -; J: TRBJ2-4; D: -; length: 16; DNA: TGCGCCAGCAGCCCTCGGGCGGGGCCTGGCAAAAACATTCAGTACTTC; CDR3: CASSPRAGPGKNIQYF
V: TRBV6-1; size: -; J: TRBJ2-5; D: TRBD1; length: 12; DNA: TGTGCCAGCAGTGAAGGGACAGGGGGAAAGTACTTC; CDR3: CASSEGTGGKYF
V: TRBV6-1; size: -; J: TRBJ2-7; D: TRBD2; length: 16; DNA: TGTGCCAGCAGTGATAGGGGACTAGCGGTTCCCTACGAGCAGTACTTC; CDR3: CASSDRGLAVPYEQYF
V: TRBV9; size: -; J: TRBJ1-1; D: -; length: 13; DNA: TGTGCCAGCAGCACGGGACAGAACACTGAAGCTTTCTTT; CDR3: CASSTGQNTEAFF
V: TRBV5-1; size: -; J: TRBJ1-4; D: -; length: 17; DNA: TGCGCCAGCAGCCCAGGGGAGGGTATTGCAACTAATGAAAAACTGTTTTTT; CDR3: CASSPGEGIATNEKLFF
V: TRBV4-1; size: -; J: TRBJ2-1; D: TRBD1; length: 13; DNA: TGCGCCAGCAGCTCAGGGGGCAGGAATGAGCAGTTCTTC; CDR3: CASSSGGRNEQFF
V: TRBV4-2; size: -; J: TRBJ2-7; D: TRBD2; length: 15; DNA: TGTGCCAGCAGCCAAGCTAGCGGGGGCTCCTACGAGCAGTACTTC; CDR3: CASSQASGGSYEQYF
V: TRBV27; size: -; J: TRBJ2-7; D: -; length: 18; DNA: TGTGCCAGCAGTCCCTACTTCCGATTAGGGGCGAGCTCCTACGAGCAGTACTTC; CDR3: CASSPYFRLGASSYEQYF
V: TRBV7-6; size: -; J: TRBJ2-7; D: -; length: 13; DNA: TGTGCCAGCAGCGCCCACCAGGGGTACGAGCAGTACTTC; CDR3: CASSAHQGYEQYF
V: TRBV30; size: once; J: TRBJ2-1; D: -; length: 13; DNA: TGTGCCTGGAGTTTGGACAGCGAGCATGAGCAGTTCTTC; CDR3: CAWSLDSEHEQFF